This T cell receptor beta chain appears in the sequencing data of a study of cytomegalovirus exposure and HLA in healthy donors. Whole-study context: Most donors, roughly 84% of 350 to 450 genotyped, fell in the Caucasian-associated ancestry cluster.

This CDR3 region has 13 residues. V lost 7 bases, J lost 6 bases, and 15 bases lay in between. Germline values: CDR1 MNHNY, CDR2 SVGAGI (reference sequence). The PCR made use of 60 Vbeta and 13 Jbeta primers. Repertoires were generated with immunoSEQ multiplex PCR, while TCRdb's copy carries only in-frame clones and drops some. The sample lists about 120,000 clones; around 74% were seen once. General study results and limits: Roughly uniform depth of sequencing across donors was assumed in presence/absence analyses. A later analysis reportedly identified an Asian-associated ancestry cluster as carrying fewer N-insertions than the roughly 600-donor mean. Using the classifier, cytomegalovirus status was reportedly diagnosed with high specificity and sensitivity.

With regard to this clone: What it binds is not known.

The V and J genes are TRBV6-6 and TRBJ1-2; maybe TRBD1 (5 bases). The sequence came from a woman aged 18-30 years in good health and CMV-seronegative. The sequenced sample consisted of PBMCs. The CDR3 nucleotides read TGTGCCAGCACCCTGGGGCAGATTGATGGCTACACCTTC. It yields the protein CASTLGQIDGYTF.